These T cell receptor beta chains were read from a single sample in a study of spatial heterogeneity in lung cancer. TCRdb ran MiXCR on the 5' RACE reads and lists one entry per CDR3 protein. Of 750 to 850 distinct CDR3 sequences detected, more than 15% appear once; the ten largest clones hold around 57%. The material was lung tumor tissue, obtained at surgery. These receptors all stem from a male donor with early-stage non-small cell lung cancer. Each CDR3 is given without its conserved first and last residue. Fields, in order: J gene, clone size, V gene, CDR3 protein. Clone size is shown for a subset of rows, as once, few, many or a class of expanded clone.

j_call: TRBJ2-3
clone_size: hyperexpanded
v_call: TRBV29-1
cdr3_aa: SVDLAGPDTQY

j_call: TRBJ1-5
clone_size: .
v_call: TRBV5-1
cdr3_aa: ASSLSGGIRPQH

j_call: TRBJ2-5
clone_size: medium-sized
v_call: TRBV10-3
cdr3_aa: ASSRQVEETQY

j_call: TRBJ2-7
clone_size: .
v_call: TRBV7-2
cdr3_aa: ASGERYEQY

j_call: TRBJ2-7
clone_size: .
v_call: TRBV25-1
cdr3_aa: ASSTRTGLSYEQY

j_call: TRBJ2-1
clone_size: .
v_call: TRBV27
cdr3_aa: ASRRLNYNEQF

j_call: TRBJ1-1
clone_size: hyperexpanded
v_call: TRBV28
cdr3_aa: ASSLWADNEAF

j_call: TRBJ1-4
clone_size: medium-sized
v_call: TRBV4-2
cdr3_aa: ASSPMGQGTTNEKLF

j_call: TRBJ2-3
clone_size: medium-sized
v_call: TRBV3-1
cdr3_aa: ASSLGTRVHTDTQY

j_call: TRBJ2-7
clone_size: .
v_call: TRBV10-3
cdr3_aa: AMWAGPPSYEQY

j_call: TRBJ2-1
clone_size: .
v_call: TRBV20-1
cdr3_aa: SACPLNEQF

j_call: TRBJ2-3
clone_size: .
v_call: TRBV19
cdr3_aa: ASMSELDTQY

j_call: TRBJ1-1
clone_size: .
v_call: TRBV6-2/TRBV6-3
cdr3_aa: ASKDGYTEAF

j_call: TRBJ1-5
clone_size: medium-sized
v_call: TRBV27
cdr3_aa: ASSSRDSVYSNQPQH

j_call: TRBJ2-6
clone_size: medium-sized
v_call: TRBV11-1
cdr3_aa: ASSLISSVSGANVLT

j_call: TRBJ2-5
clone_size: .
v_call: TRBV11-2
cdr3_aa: ASSLGHWQAQETQY

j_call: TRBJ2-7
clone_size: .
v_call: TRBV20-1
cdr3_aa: SAPSGRRAYEQY

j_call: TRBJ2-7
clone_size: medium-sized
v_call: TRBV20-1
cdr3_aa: SARMYYEQY

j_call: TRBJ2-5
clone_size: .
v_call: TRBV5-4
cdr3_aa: ASSLQGGQETQY

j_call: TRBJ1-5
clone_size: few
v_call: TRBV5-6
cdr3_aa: ASSERGGRQPQH

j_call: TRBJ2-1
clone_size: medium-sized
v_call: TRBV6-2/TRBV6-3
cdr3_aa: ASSPGVGLAGKMLNYNEQF

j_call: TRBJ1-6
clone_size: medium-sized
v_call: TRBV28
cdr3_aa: ASTSTPGRGSGSPLH

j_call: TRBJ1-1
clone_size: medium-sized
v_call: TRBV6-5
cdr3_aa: ASRAFVARGNTEAF

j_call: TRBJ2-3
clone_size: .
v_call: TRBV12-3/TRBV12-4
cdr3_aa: ASSFWLAGGSEDTQY

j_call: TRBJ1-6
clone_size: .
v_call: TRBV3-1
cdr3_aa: ASSQDGSYNSPLH

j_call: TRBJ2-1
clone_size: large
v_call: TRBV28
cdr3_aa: ASSWAGGEQF

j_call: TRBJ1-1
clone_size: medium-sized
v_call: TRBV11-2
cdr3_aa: ASSGQGTMNTEAF

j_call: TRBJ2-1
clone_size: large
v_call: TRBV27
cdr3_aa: ASSLSYGGAYNEQF

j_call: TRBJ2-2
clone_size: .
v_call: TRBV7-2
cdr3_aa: ASRLPSHFTGELF

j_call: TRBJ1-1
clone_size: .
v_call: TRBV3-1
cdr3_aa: ASSQRGAYTEAF

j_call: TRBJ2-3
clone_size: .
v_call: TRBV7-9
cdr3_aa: ASSDDITDTQY

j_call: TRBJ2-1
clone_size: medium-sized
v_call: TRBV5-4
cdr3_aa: ASSWGLAGAYNEQF

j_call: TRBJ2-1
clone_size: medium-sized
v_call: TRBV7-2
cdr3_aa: ASSSVLLPYNEQF

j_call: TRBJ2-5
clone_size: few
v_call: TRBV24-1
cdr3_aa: ATSDLEGDQETQY

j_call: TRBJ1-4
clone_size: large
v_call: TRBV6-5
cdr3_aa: ASSYGTGYEKLF

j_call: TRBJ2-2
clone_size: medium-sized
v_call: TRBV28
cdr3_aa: ASSDMGRLGELF

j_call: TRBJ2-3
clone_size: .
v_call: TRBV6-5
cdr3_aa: ASSSRGPGTDTQY

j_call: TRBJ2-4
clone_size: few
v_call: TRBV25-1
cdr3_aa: ASSEQVRGDIQY

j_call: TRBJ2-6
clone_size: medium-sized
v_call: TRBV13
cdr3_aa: ASSLGGGQASSGANVLT

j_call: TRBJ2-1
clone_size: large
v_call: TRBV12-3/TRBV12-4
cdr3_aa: ASSFRASAYNEQF

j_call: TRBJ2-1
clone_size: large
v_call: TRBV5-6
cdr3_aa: ASSSDRAKGQF

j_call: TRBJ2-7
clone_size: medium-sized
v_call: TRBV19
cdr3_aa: ASSIVGPLYEQY

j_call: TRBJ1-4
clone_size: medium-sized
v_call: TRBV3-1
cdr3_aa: ASSQAMTGVGEKLF

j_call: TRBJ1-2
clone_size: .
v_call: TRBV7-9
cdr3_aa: ASSSRDSVFYGYT

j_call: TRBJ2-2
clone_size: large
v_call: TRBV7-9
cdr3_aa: ASSPMTETGELF

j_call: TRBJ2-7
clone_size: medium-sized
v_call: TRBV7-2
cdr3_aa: ASSRTSGTYEQY

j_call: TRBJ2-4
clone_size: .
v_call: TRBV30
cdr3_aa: AGELPSSAKNIQY

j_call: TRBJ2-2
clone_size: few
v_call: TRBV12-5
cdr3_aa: ASGLLTSGTGELF

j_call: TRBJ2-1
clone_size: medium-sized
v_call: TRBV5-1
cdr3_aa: ASSTSGGAHNEQF

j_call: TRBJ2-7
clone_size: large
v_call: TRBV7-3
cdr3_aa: ASSLSNSPDYEQY

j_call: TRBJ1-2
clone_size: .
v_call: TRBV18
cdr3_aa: ASSPFGEKGYGYT

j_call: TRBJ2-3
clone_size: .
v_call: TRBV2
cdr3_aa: ASMIPSGTDTQY

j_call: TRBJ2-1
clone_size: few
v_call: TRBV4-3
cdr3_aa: ASSQALGTDSYNEQF

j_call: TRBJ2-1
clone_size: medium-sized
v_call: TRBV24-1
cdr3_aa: ATSEPGYGNEQF

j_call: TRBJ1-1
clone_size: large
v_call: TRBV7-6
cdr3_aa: ASSAQGASNTEAF

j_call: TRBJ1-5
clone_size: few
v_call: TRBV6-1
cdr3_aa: ASSALQRSNQPQH

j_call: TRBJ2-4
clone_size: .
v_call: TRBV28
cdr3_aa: ASSETRNIQY

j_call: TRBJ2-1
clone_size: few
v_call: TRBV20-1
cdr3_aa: SARGPLSYNEQF